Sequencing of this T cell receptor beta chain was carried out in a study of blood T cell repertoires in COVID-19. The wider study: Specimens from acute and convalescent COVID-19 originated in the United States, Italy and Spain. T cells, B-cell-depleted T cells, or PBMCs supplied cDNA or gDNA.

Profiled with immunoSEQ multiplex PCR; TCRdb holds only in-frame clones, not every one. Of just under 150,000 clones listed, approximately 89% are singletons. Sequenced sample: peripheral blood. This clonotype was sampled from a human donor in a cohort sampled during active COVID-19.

CDR3 sequence (DNA): TGTGCCAGCAGTCCCGACAGTGGCTCCTACAATGAGCAGTTCTTC. Its translation: CASSPDSGSYNEQFF. This sequence joins TRBV13 and TRBJ2-1; D may be TRBD1 (5 bases). Germline V CDR1 and CDR2: PRHDT, FYEKMQ (reference sequence). Trimming removed 6 bases from V and 0 bases from J, with 12 bases in between. The CDR3 runs 15 residues.